These 6 T cell receptor beta chains came from one sample sequenced in a study of T cell responses to AZD1222 COVID-19 vaccine. Assay used: immunoSEQ multiplex PCR; TCRdb lists only in-frame clones, some missing. The sample gives about 70,000 clones, about 85% of which show up once; 20% is in the top ten. This specimen consisted of peripheral blood, obtained on day 0 of AZD1222 vaccination. All receptors come from an adult in good health.

The rearrangement joins TRBV5-6 to TRBJ1-4; D is possibly TRBD1 (6 bases). The CDR3 contains 16 residues. Per the germline V gene, CDR1 is SGHDT and CDR2 is YYEEEE. V lost 4 bases and J lost 0, with 13 bases in between. The CDR3: CASSQNTGSTNEKLFF. CDR3 DNA: TGTGCCAGCAGCCAAAATACAGGGTCAACTAATGAAAAACTGTTTTTT.

The chain has TRBV27 and TRBJ1-2; tentative D call: TRBD1 (6 bases). Germline lookup yields CDR1 MNHEY and CDR2 SMNVEV (reference sequence). V was cut by 2 bases and J by 3 bases, with 16 bases left in between. This CDR3 is built from 16 residues. CDR3 sequence (DNA): TGTGCCAGCAGTTTAAGGATGGGGGGGCGACACTATGGCTACACCTTC. Encoded protein: CASSLRMGGRHYGYTF.

V usage is TRBV9 and J usage is TRBJ1-4; D remains unclear. Germline CDR1 SGDLS, CDR2 YYNGEE. This CDR3 has 13 residues. The V end lost 0 bases, the J end lost 6 bases, and 6 bases lay between the germline ends. This chain's CDR3 is CASSVDTDEKLFF. In nucleotides, the CDR3 is TGTGCCAGCAGCGTAGATACGGATGAAAAACTGTTTTTT.

V and J are TRBV5-5 and TRBJ1-5, with D maybe TRBD1 (6 bases). Germline CDR1 is SGHKS and CDR2 is YYEKEE (reference sequence). The CDR3 runs 15 residues. Deletions cut 0 bases from V and 1 base from J, with 8 bases between. The CDR3 spells CASSLAGVSNQPQHF. CDR3 coding DNA: TGTGCCAGCAGCTTGGCAGGGGTGAGCAATCAGCCCCAGCATTTT.

This sequence joins TRBV29-1 and TRBJ2-5; possibly TRBD2 for D (6 bases). Germline values: CDR1 SQVTM, CDR2 ANQGSEA. V was cut by 6 bases and J by 2 bases, with 13 bases left in between. The CDR3 has 13 residues. DNA of the CDR3: TGCAGCGTACTCCCCGGGGGTCAAGAGACCCAGTACTTC. As protein: CSVLPGGQETQYF.

The chain carries TRBV27 and TRBJ1-1; tentative D call: TRBD1 (6 bases). Per the germline V gene, CDR1 is MNHEY and CDR2 is SMNVEV (reference sequence). The CDR3 is 16 residues long. The V end lost 2 bases, the J end lost 1 base, and 14 bases lay between the germline ends. CDR3 DNA: TGTGCCAGCAGTTTAGGTCCGGGGGCGCAGAACACTGAAGCTTTCTTT. Translated, it gives CASSLGPGAQNTEAFF.